A selection of T cell receptor beta chains follows, all from one sample in a study of beta chain features in type 1 diabetes. Measured with immunoSEQ multiplex PCR; TCRdb has only the in-frame clones, and not every one. The profile shows roughly 140,000 clones, about 8.1% of them singletons. The sequenced sample consisted of central memory CD4+ T cells from blood. These receptors originate from a young man in good health. Each CDR3 is given with its conserved first and last residue. D genes are given only for firm matches.

V gene	J gene	D gene	CDR3 protein
TRBV18	TRBJ2-7	NA	CASSLLTETYEQYF
TRBV18	TRBJ2-1	NA	CASSPYEDSYNEQFF
TRBV7-8	TRBJ1-2	TRBD1	CASRLGTGPLSWGYTF
TRBV5-1	TRBJ2-1	NA	CASSVSGDSYNEQFF
TRBV18	TRBJ2-5	TRBD2	CASSQASGKETQYF
TRBV15	TRBJ2-5	NA	CATSTKLGRPSQETQYF
TRBV27	TRBJ2-5	TRBD1	CASGRDRKETQYF
TRBV7-8	TRBJ2-7	TRBD2	CASSFRRGGYEQYF
TRBV27	TRBJ2-7	TRBD1	CASRQGQGAFYEQYF
TRBV5-1	TRBJ2-3	TRBD1	CASRAGGYADTQYF
TRBV28	TRBJ1-1	NA	CASSPHRGWTEAFF
TRBV7-2	TRBJ2-5	NA	CASSPTGVGETQYF
TRBV13	TRBJ1-1	TRBD1	CASSRNPGQGTEAFF
TRBV7-9	TRBJ1-6	NA	CAFGQGSLENSPLHF
TRBV11-2	TRBJ2-5	TRBD2	CASSFTGLAEETQYF
TRBV28	TRBJ1-5	TRBD1	CASSSRDSYVSNQPQHF
TRBV11-2	TRBJ2-5	TRBD1	CASSPGGQGFFRETQYF
TRBV28	TRBJ2-1	NA	CASMGGSYNEQFF
TRBV30	TRBJ1-1	TRBD1	CAWSHQGARAFF
TRBV7-3	TRBJ2-5	NA	CASSLGPPGGQETQYF
TRBV6-5	TRBJ1-1	NA	CASRDGDSEAFF
TRBV7-2	TRBJ1-4	NA	CASSWTVSTNEKLFF
TRBV5-4	TRBJ2-7	NA	CASSGTGFDEQYF
TRBV27	TRBJ2-5	NA	CASRQGRGETQYF
TRBV19	TRBJ1-1	TRBD1	CASTLQGSYTEAFF
TRBV5-4	TRBJ2-1	TRBD2	CASSSEAGGFYNEQFF
TRBV27	TRBJ2-5	TRBD1	CASGTRQGETQYF
TRBV11-1	TRBJ2-1	TRBD2	CASSKAGVSYNEQFF
TRBV5-8	TRBJ2-1	TRBD1	CASSSVPTGGLSYNEQFF
TRBV7-3	TRBJ2-3	NA	CASSLNGGGDTQYF
TRBV2	TRBJ1-1	NA	CASSADFATEAFF
TRBV7-9	TRBJ1-2	NA	CASSLGGTGANYGYTF
TRBV19	TRBJ2-1	TRBD2	CASSIDSGLAGRNEQFF
TRBV7-9	TRBJ1-5	NA	CASSLHGGEEPQHF
TRBV18	TRBJ1-1	NA	CASSPGRGNTEAFF
TRBV28	TRBJ2-3	TRBD2	CASSFASGGAPHTQYF
TRBV7-2	TRBJ2-1	NA	CASSFHGVAYEQFF
TRBV2	TRBJ1-2	NA	CASSPLSSNYGYTF
TRBV5-6	TRBJ1-1	NA	CASSLRSWYSLKLTEAFF
TRBV2	TRBJ2-5	TRBD1	CASTIDRGRETQYF
TRBV7-9	TRBJ2-2	NA	CASSSSTQNTGELFF
TRBV2	TRBJ2-5	NA	CASSVRASGETQYF
TRBV15	TRBJ2-3	TRBD2	CATSSLRSGSATDTQYF
TRBV30	TRBJ1-1	TRBD1	CAWDRRPHTEAFF
TRBV5-6	TRBJ1-4	NA	CASSLVPGEKLFF
TRBV10-3	TRBJ2-1	TRBD2	CAISEVSGNNEQFF
TRBV4-3	TRBJ1-3	NA	CASSQDRTPNTIYF
TRBV7-2	TRBJ1-5	NA	CASSLRRGTGQPQHF
TRBV4-3	TRBJ1-1	TRBD1	CASSQDGIGGDTEAFF
TRBV28	TRBJ1-6	NA	CASSLFFGRDSPLHF
TRBV7-2	TRBJ2-5	TRBD2	CASSLATSGGATEYF
TRBV19	TRBJ2-1	NA	CASSPRPNNEQFF
TRBV5-6	TRBJ1-1	NA	CASSLVSVYSEAFF
TRBV5-1	TRBJ2-2	TRBD1	CASSLGGTDRTGELFF
TRBV5-8	TRBJ2-3	NA	CASSPGTFHTDTQYF
TRBV11-2	TRBJ2-1	TRBD2	CASSQGREGGNEQFF
TRBV30	TRBJ1-4	TRBD1	CAWSVGGNEKLFF
TRBV27	TRBJ2-5	NA	CASSLITAGAGGTQYF
TRBV4-1	TRBJ1-6	NA	CASSQAGRGNSPLHF